Following are 3 T cell receptor beta chains from one sample sequenced in a study of CD8 T cells in ankylosing spondylitis (dated by TCRdb to 2016 to 2017). Study-level results and caveats: Blood from ankylosing spondylitis patients appeared to be characterized by a TCR beta motif composed of 7 to 9 highly homologous amino acid variants.

These receptors' antigens are unknown. The library was prepared using 5' RACE. Sequenced using an Illumina HiSeq 2500. TCRdb reanalyzed the raw reads on its own, using fastp at Q25 for trimming and MiXCR for clone calling, and kept in-frame beta chains. All rows with the same CDR3 protein become a single entry with the most common DNA and genes. The sample table shows over 700,000 distinct CDR3 sequences, and around 19% are seen once. The ten largest clones represent roughly a fifth of the sample. The sequencing input was blood, either unsorted or a sorted T cell fraction (not recorded which). These receptor sequences come from a male donor with ankylosing spondylitis.

V usage is TRBV15 and J usage is TRBJ2-1; 14 bases line up with TRBD2. Germline V CDR1 and CDR2: LNHNV, YYDKDF (reference sequence). CDR3 size: 18 residues. Trimming cost V 0 bases and J 8 bases; bases outside gene matches: 9. The CDR3: CATSRDWETSGRVYEQFF. The CDR3 DNA follows: TGTGCCACCAGCAGAGATTGGGAGACTAGCGGGAGGGTCTATGAGCAGTTCTTC.

V usage is TRBV20-1 and J usage is TRBJ2-5; 7 bases match TRBD1. CDR1 and CDR2 (germline): DFQATT, SNEGSKA (reference sequence). With V trimmed by 3 bases and J by 0 bases, 7 bases remained unmatched. This CDR3 has 15 amino acids. Here the CDR3 DNA reads TGCAGTGCTAGGCCGGGACAGCGAAACCAAGAGACCCAGTACTTC. Amino acids: CSARPGQRNQETQYF.

This clonotype was found a few times. The chain employs TRBV5-1 and TRBJ2-1; D is ambiguous. Germline V CDR1 and CDR2: SGHRS, YFSETQ. Trimming removed 0 bases from V and 0 bases from J, with 10 bases in between. This CDR3 comprises 16 residues. The CDR3 loop is CASSLVSPSSYNEQFF. In DNA, the CDR3 is TGCGCCAGCAGCTTGGTTTCCCCTAGCTCCTACAATGAGCAGTTCTTC.